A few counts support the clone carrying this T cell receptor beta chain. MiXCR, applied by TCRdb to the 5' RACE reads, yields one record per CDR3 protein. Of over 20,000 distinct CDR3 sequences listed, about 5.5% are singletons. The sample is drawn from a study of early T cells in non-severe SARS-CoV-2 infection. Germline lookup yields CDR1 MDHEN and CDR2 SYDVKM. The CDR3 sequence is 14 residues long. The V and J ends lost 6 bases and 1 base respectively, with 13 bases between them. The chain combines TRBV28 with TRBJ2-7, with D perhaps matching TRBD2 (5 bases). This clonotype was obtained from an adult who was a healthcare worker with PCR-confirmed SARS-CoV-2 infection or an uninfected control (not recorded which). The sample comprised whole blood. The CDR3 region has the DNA TGTGCCAGCAGCCTCGGGATCAATTCCTACGAGCAGTACTTC. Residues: CASSLGINSYEQYF.